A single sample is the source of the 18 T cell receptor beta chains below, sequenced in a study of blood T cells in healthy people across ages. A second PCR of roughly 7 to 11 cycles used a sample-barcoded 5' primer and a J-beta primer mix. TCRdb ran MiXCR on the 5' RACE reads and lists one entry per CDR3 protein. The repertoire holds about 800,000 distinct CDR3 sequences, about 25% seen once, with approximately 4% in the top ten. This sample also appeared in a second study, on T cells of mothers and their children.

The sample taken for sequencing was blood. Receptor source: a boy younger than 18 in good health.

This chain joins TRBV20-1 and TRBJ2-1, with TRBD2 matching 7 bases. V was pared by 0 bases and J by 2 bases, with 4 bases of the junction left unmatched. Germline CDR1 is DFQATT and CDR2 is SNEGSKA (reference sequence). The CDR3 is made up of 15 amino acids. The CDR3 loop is CSARDGEGPYNEQFF. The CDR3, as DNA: TGCAGTGCTAGAGATGGGGAGGGGCCCTACAATGAGCAGTTCTTC.

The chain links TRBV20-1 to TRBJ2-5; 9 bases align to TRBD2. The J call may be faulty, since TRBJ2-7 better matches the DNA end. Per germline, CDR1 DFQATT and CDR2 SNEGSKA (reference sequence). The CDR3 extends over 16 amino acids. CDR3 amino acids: CSARPGGAGGPYEQYF. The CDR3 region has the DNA TGCAGTGCTAGGCCCGGGGGTGCGGGAGGGCCCTACGAGCAGTACTTC.

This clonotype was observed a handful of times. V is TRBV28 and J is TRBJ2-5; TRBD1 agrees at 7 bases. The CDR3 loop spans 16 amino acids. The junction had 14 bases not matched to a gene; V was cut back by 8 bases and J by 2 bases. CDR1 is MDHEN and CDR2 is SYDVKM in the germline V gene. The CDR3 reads CASGRQGTPDQETQYF. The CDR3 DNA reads TGTGCCAGCGGGAGACAGGGAACTCCCGATCAAGAGACCCAGTACTTC.

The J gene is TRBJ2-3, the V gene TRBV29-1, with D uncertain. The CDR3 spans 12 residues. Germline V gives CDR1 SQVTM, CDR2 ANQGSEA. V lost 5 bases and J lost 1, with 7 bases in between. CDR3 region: CSVMTGTDTQYF. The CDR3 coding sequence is TGCAGCGTTATGACTGGCACAGATACGCAGTATTTT.

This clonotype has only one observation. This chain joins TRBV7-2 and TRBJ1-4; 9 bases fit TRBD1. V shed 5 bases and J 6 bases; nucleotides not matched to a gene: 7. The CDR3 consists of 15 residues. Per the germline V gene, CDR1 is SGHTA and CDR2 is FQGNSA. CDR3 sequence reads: CASSGRTGVDEKLFF. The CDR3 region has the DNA TGTGCCAGCAGCGGACGGACAGGGGTAGATGAAAAACTGTTTTTT.

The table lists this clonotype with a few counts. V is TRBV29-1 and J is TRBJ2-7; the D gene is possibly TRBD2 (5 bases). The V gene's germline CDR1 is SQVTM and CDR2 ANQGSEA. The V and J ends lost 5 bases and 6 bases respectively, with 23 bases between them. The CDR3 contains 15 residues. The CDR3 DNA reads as TGCAGCGTTATAGATATGCGGACTCCCGTACCCGAGCAGTACTTC. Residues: CSVIDMRTPVPEQYF.

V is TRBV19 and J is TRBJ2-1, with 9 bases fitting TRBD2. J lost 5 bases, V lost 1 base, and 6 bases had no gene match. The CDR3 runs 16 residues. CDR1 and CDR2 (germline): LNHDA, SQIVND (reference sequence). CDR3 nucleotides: TGTGCCAGTAGTATAGTGGGACTAGCAGAGGACAATGAGCAGTTCTTC. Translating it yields CASSIVGLAEDNEQFF.

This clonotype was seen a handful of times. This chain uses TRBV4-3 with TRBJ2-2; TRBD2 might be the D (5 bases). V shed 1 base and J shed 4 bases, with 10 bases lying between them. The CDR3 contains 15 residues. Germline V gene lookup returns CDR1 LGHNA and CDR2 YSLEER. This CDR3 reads CASSQGTSVTGELFF. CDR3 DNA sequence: TGCGCCAGCAGCCAAGGCACTAGTGTCACCGGGGAGCTGTTTTTT.

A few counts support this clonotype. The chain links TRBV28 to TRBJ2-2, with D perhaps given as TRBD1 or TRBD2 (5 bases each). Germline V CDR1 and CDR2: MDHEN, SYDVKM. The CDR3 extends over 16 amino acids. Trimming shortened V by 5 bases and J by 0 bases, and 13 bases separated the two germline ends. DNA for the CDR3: TGTGCCAGCAGTCCAGGGACGAACGCGAACACCGGGGAGCTGTTTTTT. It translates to CASSPGTNANTGELFF. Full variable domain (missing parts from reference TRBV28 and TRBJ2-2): DVKVTQSSRYLVKRTGEKVFLECVQDMDHENMFWYRQDPGLGLRLIYFSYDVKMKEKGDIPEGYSVSREKKERFSLILESASTNQTSMYLCASSPGTNANTGELFFGEGSRLTVL.

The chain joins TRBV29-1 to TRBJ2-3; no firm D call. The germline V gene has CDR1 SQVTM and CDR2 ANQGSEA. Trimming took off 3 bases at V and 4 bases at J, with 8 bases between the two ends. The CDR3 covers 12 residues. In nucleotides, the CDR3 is TGCAGCGTTGATTCTCTGGCAGATACGCAGTATTTT. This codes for CSVDSLADTQYF.

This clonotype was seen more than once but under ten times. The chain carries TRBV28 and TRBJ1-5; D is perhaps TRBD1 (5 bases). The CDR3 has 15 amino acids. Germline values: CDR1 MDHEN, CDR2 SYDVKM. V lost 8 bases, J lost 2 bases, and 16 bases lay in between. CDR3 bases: TGTGCCAGCCGGGACGGGATCCTGGGCAATCAGCCCCAGCATTTT. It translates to CASRDGILGNQPQHF. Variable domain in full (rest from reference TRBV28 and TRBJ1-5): DVKVTQSSRYLVKRTGEKVFLECVQDMDHENMFWYRQDPGLGLRLIYFSYDVKMKEKGDIPEGYSVSREKKERFSLILESASTNQTSMYLCASRDGILGNQPQHFGDGTRLSIL.

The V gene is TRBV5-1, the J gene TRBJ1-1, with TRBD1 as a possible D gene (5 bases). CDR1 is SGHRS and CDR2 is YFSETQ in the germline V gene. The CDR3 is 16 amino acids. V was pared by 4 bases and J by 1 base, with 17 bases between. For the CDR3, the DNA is TGCGCCAGCAGCCCCGGGGGGAATCGGGGGAACACTGAAGCTTTCTTT. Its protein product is CASSPGGNRGNTEAFF.

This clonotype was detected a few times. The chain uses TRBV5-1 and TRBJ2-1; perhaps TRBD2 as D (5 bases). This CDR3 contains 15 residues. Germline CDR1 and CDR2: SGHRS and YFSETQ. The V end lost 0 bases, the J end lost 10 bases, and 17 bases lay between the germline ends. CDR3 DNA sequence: TGCGCCAGCAGCTTGGGTAGCGCGACCCCCCGGGAGCAGTTCTTC. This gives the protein CASSLGSATPREQFF.

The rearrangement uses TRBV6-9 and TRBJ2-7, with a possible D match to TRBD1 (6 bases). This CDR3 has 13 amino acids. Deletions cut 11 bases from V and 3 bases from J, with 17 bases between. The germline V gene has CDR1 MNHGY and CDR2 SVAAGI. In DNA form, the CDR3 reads TGTGCCGGTCCCAGGGGCCGGGACTACGAGCAGTACTTC. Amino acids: CAGPRGRDYEQYF.

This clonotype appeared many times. The DNA of the CDR3 is TGTGCCAGCAGCCGGGCCTACGAGCAGTACTTC. Protein product: CASSRAYEQYF. The V call is TRBV14, the J call TRBJ2-7; D is undetermined. The CDR3 consists of 11 residues. Per the germline V gene, CDR1 is SGHDN and CDR2 is FVKESK. Trimming removed 4 bases from V and 2 bases from J, with 3 bases in between. The entire variable domain, with the rest obtained from reference TRBV14 and TRBJ2-7, is as follows: EAGVTQFPSHSVIEKGQTVTLRCDPISGHDNLYWYRRVMGKEIKFLLHFVKESKQDESGMPNNRFLAERTGGTYSTLKVQPAELEDSGVYFCASSRAYEQYFGPGTRLTVT.

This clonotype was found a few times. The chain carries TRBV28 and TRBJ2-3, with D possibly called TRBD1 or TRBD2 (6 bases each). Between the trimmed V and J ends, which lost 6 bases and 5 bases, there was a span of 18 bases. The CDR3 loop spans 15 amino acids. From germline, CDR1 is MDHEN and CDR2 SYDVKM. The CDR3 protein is CASSPVGGMGDTQYF. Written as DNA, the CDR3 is TGTGCCAGCAGCCCAGTGGGGGGCATGGGAGATACGCAGTATTTT.

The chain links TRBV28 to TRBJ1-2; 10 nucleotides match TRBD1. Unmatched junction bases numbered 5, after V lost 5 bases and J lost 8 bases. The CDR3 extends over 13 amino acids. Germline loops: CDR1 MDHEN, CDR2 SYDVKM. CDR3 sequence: CASSRQGAQGYTF. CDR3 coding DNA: TGTGCCAGCAGTCGACAGGGGGCGCAAGGCTACACCTTC.

The CDR3 reads CASRPDRGRAEAFF. The CDR3, as DNA: TGTGCCAGCAGACCCGACAGGGGGCGGGCTGAAGCTTTCTTT. V is TRBV5-4 and J is TRBJ1-1, with 10 bases aligning to TRBD1. Germline-derived CDR1 and CDR2 are SGHNT and YYREEE (reference sequence). J gave up 6 bases and V 5 bases, and 7 bases lay outside the gene matches. This CDR3 region has 14 residues.